The T cell receptor (beta chain) described here comes from a study of blood T cell repertoires in COVID-19. TCRdb's table, derived via immunoSEQ multiplex PCR, lists solely in-frame clones and lacks some. There are about 280,000 clones in the sample; 85% occur only once, and 10% to 15% lies in the top ten. Sequences were obtained from peripheral blood. The origin of this receptor is a human donor in a cohort sampled during active COVID-19.

The DNA of the CDR3 is TGTGCCATCAGTGAGGACAGGGACTACGAGCAGTACTTC. It translates to CAISEDRDYEQYF. The chain combines TRBV10-3 with TRBJ2-7; 7 nucleotides match TRBD1. Looked up from germline, CDR1 is ENHRY and CDR2 is SYGVKD. The CDR3 has 13 amino acids. V gave up 2 bases and J gave up 3 bases; unmatched junction bases: 1.